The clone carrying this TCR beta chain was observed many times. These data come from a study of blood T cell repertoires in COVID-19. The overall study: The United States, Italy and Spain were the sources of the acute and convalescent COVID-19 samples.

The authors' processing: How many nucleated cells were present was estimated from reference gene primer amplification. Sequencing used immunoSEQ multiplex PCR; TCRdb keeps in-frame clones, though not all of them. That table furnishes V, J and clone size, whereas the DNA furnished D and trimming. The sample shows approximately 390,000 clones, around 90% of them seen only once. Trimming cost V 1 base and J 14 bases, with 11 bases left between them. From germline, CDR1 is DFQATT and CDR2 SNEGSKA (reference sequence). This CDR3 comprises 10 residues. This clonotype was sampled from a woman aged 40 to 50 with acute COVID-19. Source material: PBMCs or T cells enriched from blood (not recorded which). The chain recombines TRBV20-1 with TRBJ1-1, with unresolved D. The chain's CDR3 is CSARAGGNFF. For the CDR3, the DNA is TGCAGTGCTAGAGCGGGCGGGAACTTCTTT.